What follows describes a single T cell receptor beta chain. Which antigen it targets is not known. No much larger clonotype is one base removed from it; base qualities were not supplied. The data are from a study of blood T cell repertoires in COVID-19 (dated by TCRdb to 2018 to 2020). Some background on the complete study: Collaborator samples came from the United States, Italy and Spain and covered acute and convalescent phases of COVID-19. Sample metadata almost always included a de-identified subject ID, COVID-19 status, age in years and sex. Samples came from the ongoing ImmuneRACE study (first 160 participants) plus 1,254 subjects from 6 global collaborators. Subjects who had been exposed to COVID-19, were actively infected with it, or had recovered from it provided the deeply sampled blood TCRbeta repertoires that made up the dataset. The repertoires were made available in a free public database intended to serve as a resource for research on the immune response to SARS-CoV-2. The material from the prospective study consisted of cDNA or gDNA derived from T cells, B-cell-depleted T cells, or PBMCs. Where available, HLA class I and class II types were obtained from metadata supplied by the sample provider rather than from assay-based typing. Points the paper makes about the study in general: How much clinical and demographic metadata was included differed by source and by participant, and the metadata was provided uncurated.

TCRbeta CDR3 regions were amplified from genomic DNA using the immunoSEQ Assay, a bias-controlled multiplex PCR. In the source study's methods: The number of nucleated cells in each sample was estimated by amplification of reference gene primers within the assay. To quantify the absolute abundance of each unique TCRbeta CDR3 rearrangement, sequence reads were collapsed and filtered. Productive Simpson clonality was computed per sample as the square root of Simpson's diversity index over productive rearrangements. TCRdb limited this immuneACCESS table to in-frame rearrangements with V and J called. A share of clones is missing; checked studies link under half to unresolved V genes, and the rest is unexplained. D and trimming come from the DNA, and the V and J calls and clone size come from that table. The sample data list about 210,000 clones, and approximately 85% of these were observed just once. Less than 6% of the sample belongs to the ten largest clones.

The CDR3 spans 11 residues, from the cysteine through the phenylalanine. Only the CDR3 DNA stays, 33 bases, in frame from base 1. The germline V gene encodes CDR1 MNHNY and CDR2 SVGAGI (reference sequence). V loses 8 bases, J loses 2 bases, and the germline ends lie 3 bases apart. In Seattle, one collaborating source enrolled patients while the infection was active and tracked those patients longitudinally over the course of disease. The collaborating institutions used their own protocols to collect whole blood in K2EDTA tubes. For TCRbeta analysis, collaborators shipped samples in one of three forms: frozen whole blood, isolated PBMCs, or DNA extracted from either of those sample types.

The chain is assembled from TRBV6-6 and TRBJ1-4, with the D gene not confidently named. The sequence was obtained from a woman in her 70s with COVID-19, enrolled during active disease. Sequencing was done on a sample of peripheral blood. For the CDR3, the sequence is CASLTNEKLFF. Here is the DNA: TGTGCCAGCCTGACTAATGAAAAACTGTTTTTT.